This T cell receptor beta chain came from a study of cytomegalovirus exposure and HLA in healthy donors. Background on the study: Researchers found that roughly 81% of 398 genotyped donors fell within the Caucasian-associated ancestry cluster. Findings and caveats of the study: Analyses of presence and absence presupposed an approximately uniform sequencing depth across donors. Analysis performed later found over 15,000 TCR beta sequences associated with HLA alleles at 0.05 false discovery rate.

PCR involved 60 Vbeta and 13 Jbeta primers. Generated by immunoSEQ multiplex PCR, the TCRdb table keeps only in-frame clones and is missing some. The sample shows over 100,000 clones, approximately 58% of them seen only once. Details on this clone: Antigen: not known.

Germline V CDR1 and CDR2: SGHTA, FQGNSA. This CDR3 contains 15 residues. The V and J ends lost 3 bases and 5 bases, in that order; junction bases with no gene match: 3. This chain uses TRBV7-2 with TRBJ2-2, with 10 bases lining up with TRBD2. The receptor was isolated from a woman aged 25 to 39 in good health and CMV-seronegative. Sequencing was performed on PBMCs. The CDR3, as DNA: TGTGCCAGCAGCTTGATAGCGGGAGGAACCGGGGAGCTGTTTTTT. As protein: CASSLIAGGTGELFF. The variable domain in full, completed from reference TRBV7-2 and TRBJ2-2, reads GAGVSQSPSNKVTEKGKDVELRCDPISGHTALYWYRQSLGQGLEFLIYFQGNSAPDKSGLPSDRFSAERTGGSVSTLTIQRTQQEDSAVYLCASSLIAGGTGELFFGEGSRLTVL.